These T cell receptor beta chains were read from a single sample in a study of early T cells in non-severe SARS-CoV-2 infection. TCRdb re-derived calls from the 5' RACE reads in MiXCR, one entry per CDR3 protein. Altogether about 77,000 distinct CDR3 sequences are present, roughly 9.6% being singletons, with the ten largest covering approximately 5%. Sequencing input: whole blood. All receptors come from an adult who was a healthcare worker with PCR-confirmed SARS-CoV-2 infection or an uninfected control (not recorded which). CDR3s include the opening cysteine and the closing phenylalanine or tryptophan. Each record gives: D gene, clone size, J gene, V gene, CDR3 protein, CDR3 DNA. The D gene is left open where the match is weak. Size tells how often a clone was seen (once, few, many) or the class of an expanded clone, and some rows leave it out.

d_call: -
clone_size: few
j_call: TRBJ2-3
v_call: TRBV5-1
cdr3_aa: CASSRSFRSEDTQYF
cdr3_nt: TGCGCCAGCAGCCGGAGCTTCAGGAGCGAGGATACGCAGTATTTT

d_call: TRBD2
clone_size: many
j_call: TRBJ2-5
v_call: TRBV28
cdr3_aa: CASNSGRAETQYF
cdr3_nt: TGTGCCAGCAATAGCGGGAGGGCAGAGACCCAGTACTTC

d_call: -
clone_size: -
j_call: TRBJ1-6
v_call: TRBV3-1
cdr3_aa: CASSQVWNSPLHF
cdr3_nt: TGTGCCAGCAGCCAAGTGTGGAATTCACCCCTCCACTTT

d_call: TRBD1
clone_size: many
j_call: TRBJ2-1
v_call: TRBV5-1
cdr3_aa: CASSRGDRGHEQFF
cdr3_nt: TGCGCCAGCAGCCGGGGGGACAGGGGACATGAGCAGTTCTTC

d_call: -
clone_size: many
j_call: TRBJ2-1
v_call: TRBV20-1
cdr3_aa: CSAILSEYNEQFF
cdr3_nt: TGCAGTGCTATTCTAAGCGAATACAATGAGCAGTTCTTC

d_call: -
clone_size: many
j_call: TRBJ2-7
v_call: TRBV7-6
cdr3_aa: CASSPRTGEQYF
cdr3_nt: TGTGCCAGCAGCCCGAGGACGGGCGAGCAGTACTTC

d_call: -
clone_size: -
j_call: TRBJ2-1
v_call: TRBV12-3/TRBV12-4
cdr3_aa: CASKFSYNEQFF
cdr3_nt: TGTGCCAGCAAGTTCTCCTACAATGAGCAGTTCTTC

d_call: TRBD2
clone_size: few
j_call: TRBJ2-2
v_call: TRBV14
cdr3_aa: CASSPGTSASGELFF
cdr3_nt: TGTGCCAGCAGCCCCGGGACTAGCGCCTCCGGGGAGCTGTTTTTT

d_call: -
clone_size: many
j_call: TRBJ2-3
v_call: TRBV7-2
cdr3_aa: CASSLASGDTQYF
cdr3_nt: TGTGCCAGCAGCTTAGCGTCAGGCGATACGCAGTATTTT

d_call: -
clone_size: few
j_call: TRBJ1-5
v_call: TRBV12-3/TRBV12-4
cdr3_aa: CASRTGYSNQPQHF
cdr3_nt: TGTGCCAGCAGAACAGGGTATAGCAATCAGCCCCAGCATTTT

d_call: -
clone_size: many
j_call: TRBJ2-7
v_call: TRBV5-1
cdr3_aa: CASSQWTTYEQYF
cdr3_nt: TGCGCCAGCAGCCAATGGACAACCTACGAGCAGTACTTC

d_call: -
clone_size: few
j_call: TRBJ2-7
v_call: TRBV5-1
cdr3_aa: CASSLEGNYEQYF
cdr3_nt: TGCGCCAGCAGCTTGGAAGGTAACTACGAGCAGTACTTC

d_call: -
clone_size: few
j_call: TRBJ1-2
v_call: TRBV7-9
cdr3_aa: CASRDGSGTYYGYTF
cdr3_nt: TGTGCCAGCAGGGATGGGTCAGGGACCTACTATGGCTACACCTTC

d_call: TRBD2
clone_size: -
j_call: TRBJ2-7
v_call: TRBV19
cdr3_aa: CASRPLGLAGAGYEQYF
cdr3_nt: TGTGCCAGCAGACCGCTGGGACTAGCGGGAGCGGGGTACGAGCAGTACTTC

d_call: -
clone_size: many
j_call: TRBJ1-2
v_call: TRBV7-3
cdr3_aa: CASSPRTEYGYTF
cdr3_nt: TGTGCCAGCAGCCCCAGGACGGAGTATGGCTACACCTTC

d_call: TRBD2
clone_size: -
j_call: TRBJ2-1
v_call: TRBV5-4
cdr3_aa: CASSLSTSGRAGDEQFF
cdr3_nt: TGTGCCAGCAGTCTTTCGACTAGCGGGAGGGCCGGGGATGAGCAGTTCTTC

d_call: -
clone_size: -
j_call: TRBJ2-3
v_call: TRBV12-3/TRBV12-4
cdr3_aa: CASSLTVTSTDTQYF
cdr3_nt: TGTGCCAGCAGCTTGACCGTTACTAGCACAGATACGCAGTATTTT

d_call: -
clone_size: -
j_call: TRBJ2-1
v_call: TRBV7-9
cdr3_aa: CASSPTRGSNNEQFF
cdr3_nt: TGTGCCAGCAGCCCTACTAGGGGTAGCAACAATGAGCAGTTCTTC

d_call: -
clone_size: -
j_call: TRBJ2-3
v_call: TRBV3-1
cdr3_aa: CASSPSGTRTDTQYF
cdr3_nt: TGTGCCAGCAGCCCATCCGGAACGAGGACAGATACGCAGTATTTT

d_call: TRBD1
clone_size: many
j_call: TRBJ2-5
v_call: TRBV7-9
cdr3_aa: CASSEGQPGETQYF
cdr3_nt: TGTGCCAGCAGCGAGGGACAGCCGGGGGAGACCCAGTACTTC

d_call: TRBD2
clone_size: many
j_call: TRBJ2-3
v_call: TRBV20-1
cdr3_aa: CSAFPGTSGTQYF
cdr3_nt: TGCAGTGCTTTCCCCGGGACTAGCGGAACGCAGTATTTT

d_call: -
clone_size: many
j_call: TRBJ2-1
v_call: TRBV7-9
cdr3_aa: CASSLDPWRDSRPYNEQFF
cdr3_nt: TGTGCCAGCAGCTTAGATCCATGGCGAGACTCCAGACCTTACAATGAGCAGTTCTTC

d_call: TRBD2
clone_size: many
j_call: TRBJ2-2
v_call: TRBV20-1
cdr3_aa: CSAGLAGGTGELFF
cdr3_nt: TGCAGTGCGGGACTAGCGGGAGGGACCGGGGAGCTGTTTTTT

d_call: -
clone_size: many
j_call: TRBJ1-4
v_call: TRBV6-1
cdr3_aa: CASSDRGTKTNEKLFF
cdr3_nt: TGTGCCAGCAGTGATAGAGGGACGAAAACTAATGAAAAACTGTTTTTT

d_call: -
clone_size: many
j_call: TRBJ1-1
v_call: TRBV11-1
cdr3_aa: CASSSDTEVEAFF
cdr3_nt: TGTGCCAGCAGCTCCGATACGGAAGTCGAAGCTTTCTTT

d_call: -
clone_size: few
j_call: TRBJ2-3
v_call: TRBV4-2
cdr3_aa: CASSQGTISTDTQYF
cdr3_nt: TGTGCCAGCAGCCAAGGGACAATTAGCACAGATACGCAGTATTTT

d_call: TRBD2
clone_size: -
j_call: TRBJ2-3
v_call: TRBV19
cdr3_aa: CASSIIVAGVDTQYF
cdr3_nt: TGTGCCAGTAGTATAATAGTAGCGGGAGTAGATACGCAGTATTTT

d_call: -
clone_size: many
j_call: TRBJ2-6
v_call: TRBV30
cdr3_aa: CAWSWDSGANVLTF
cdr3_nt: TGTGCCTGGAGTTGGGACTCTGGGGCCAACGTCCTGACTTTC

d_call: -
clone_size: -
j_call: TRBJ2-5
v_call: TRBV7-6
cdr3_aa: CASSLGTTSGETQYF
cdr3_nt: TGTGCCAGCAGCTTAGGGACAACTTCCGGGGAGACCCAGTACTTC

d_call: TRBD1
clone_size: few
j_call: TRBJ2-3
v_call: TRBV24-1
cdr3_aa: CATSVGPGQGRVTQYF
cdr3_nt: TGTGCCACCAGTGTTGGACCGGGACAGGGGAGAGTTACGCAGTATTTT